Listed below are T cell receptor beta chains from one sample, sequenced in a study of identifying expanded T cells in peripheral blood. Clones were sequenced by immunoSEQ multiplex PCR, and TCRdb holds only the in-frame ones, with some missing. The profile covers some 99,000 clones, with 88% appearing a single time and 7.5% to 10% taken by the ten largest. The sequenced sample consisted of blood. The receptors were gathered from a person aged 18 to 75 in good health. Both conserved end residues are part of each CDR3. A D gene is named only where the DNA matches it firmly. Only part of the rows carry a size: once, few, many, or a class if the clone is expanded.

abundance	v_gene	d_gene	j_gene	CDR3nt	CDR3aa
-	TRBV4-1	TRBD2	TRBJ2-7	TGCGCCAGCAGCCAAGCCGGTATGTCTAGCGGGTCCTCCAGCTCCTACGAGCAGTACTTC	CASSQAGMSSGSSSSYEQYF
once	TRBV15	TRBD2	TRBJ2-7	TGTGCCACCAGCAGAGGGGGAGGCGGGGGGGCCGTCGAGCAGTACTTC	CATSRGGGGGAVEQYF
-	TRBV28	-	TRBJ2-2	TGTGCCAGCATCCTTGGACAGTTGAACACCGGGGAGCTGTTTTTT	CASILGQLNTGELFF
-	TRBV30	TRBD1	TRBJ1-5	TGTGCCTGGAGTGCCAGACAGGGGGCGTTAAGCAATCAGCCCCAGCATTTT	CAWSARQGALSNQPQHF
-	TRBV11-2	-	TRBJ2-5	TGTGCCAGCAGCCCACCCGACCTGGAGACCCAGTACTTC	CASSPPDLETQYF
-	TRBV30	-	TRBJ1-1	TGTGCCTGGAGTGCCGTGGGGACTTTGAACACTGAAGCTTTCTTT	CAWSAVGTLNTEAFF
once	TRBV5-5	TRBD1	TRBJ2-5	TGTGCCAGCAGCTGGCAGGGACAGGGTGGGGGAGAGACCCAGTACTTC	CASSWQGQGGGETQYF
-	TRBV11-2	-	TRBJ2-2	TGTGCCAGCAGCACAAGGCCCCTTAACACCGGGGAGCTGTTTTTT	CASSTRPLNTGELFF
-	TRBV7-9	TRBD2	TRBJ2-1	TGTGCCAGCAGCGGCGGAGGGTCGACTAGCGGGATGAACAATGAGCAGTTCTTC	CASSGGGSTSGMNNEQFF
-	TRBV18	TRBD1	TRBJ2-7	TGTGCCAGCTCTTCAGGACAGGAGAGAGTTTACGAGCAGTACTTC	CASSSGQERVYEQYF
-	TRBV7-9	TRBD1	TRBJ2-3	TGTGCCAGCAGCTTCCGGGACAGGGTGACAGATACGCAGTATTTT	CASSFRDRVTDTQYF
-	TRBV11-3	-	TRBJ1-1	TGTGCCAGCAGCGGGGGGACACTCAACACTGAAGCTTTCTTT	CASSGGTLNTEAFF
-	TRBV5-1	TRBD1	TRBJ2-3	TGCGCCAGCAGCGAGAGACGGACAGGGGGCTCAGATACGCAGTATTTT	CASSERRTGGSDTQYF
once	TRBV28	TRBD2	TRBJ2-5	TGTGCCAGCAGTTTAGGGACTAGCGGGGGACAAGAGACCCAGTACTTC	CASSLGTSGGQETQYF
once	TRBV30	-	TRBJ1-6	TGTGCCTGGAGGGTATCACCCCTCCACTTT	CAWRVSPLHF
few	TRBV7-9	TRBD1	TRBJ1-5	TGTGCCAGCAGCCCTGACAGGGCGCAGCCCCAGCATTTT	CASSPDRAQPQHF
-	TRBV5-1	-	TRBJ1-2	TGCGCCAGCAGCTTGAACAGTCTGACGGGCTACACCTTC	CASSLNSLTGYTF
few	TRBV19	-	TRBJ1-1	TGTGCCAGTAGTGGGACGGACGGACTGAACACTGAAGCTTTCTTT	CASSGTDGLNTEAFF
-	TRBV18	TRBD2	TRBJ2-1	TGTGCCAGCTCACCACCGGGACTAGCGAGGAATGAGCAGTTCTTC	CASSPPGLARNEQFF
-	TRBV7-2	-	TRBJ1-6	TGTGCCAGCAGCTTACAAGAAGTTTATAATTCACCCCTCCACTTT	CASSLQEVYNSPLHF
-	TRBV6-5	-	TRBJ1-2	TGTGCCAGCAGTTCCCAAGGAGGTGGCTACACCTTC	CASSSQGGGYTF
once	TRBV7-8	-	TRBJ1-1	TGTGCCAGCAGCTTAATCAGGGGCTGGGTGAACACTGAAGCTTTCTTT	CASSLIRGWVNTEAFF
-	TRBV28	-	TRBJ1-5	TGTGCCAGCACCCCTGGGAATCAGCCCCAGCATTTT	CASTPGNQPQHF
-	TRBV18	-	TRBJ1-1	TGTGCCAGCTCACCCCGAGGGGCAGGGGCGAACACTGAAGCTTTCTTT	CASSPRGAGANTEAFF
few	TRBV11-3	-	TRBJ1-5	TGTGCCAGCACCTTTAAGCTAGGGGACCAGCCCCAGCATTTT	CASTFKLGDQPQHF
-	TRBV27	-	TRBJ2-3	TGTGCCAGCAGTTTATCGCTCCGGGCGGATACGCAGTATTTT	CASSLSLRADTQYF
-	TRBV5-1	TRBD1	TRBJ2-7	TGCGCCAGCAGCTTGCGTTGGACAGGTAACGTCGAGCAGTACTTC	CASSLRWTGNVEQYF
-	TRBV28	-	TRBJ1-5	TGTGCCAGCAGTTTACCCAAAGCCCAAAATCAGCCCCAGCATTTT	CASSLPKAQNQPQHF
-	TRBV6-1	-	TRBJ2-1	TGTGCCAGCAGTGAATTAACTAACGGTCTTAACAATGAGCAGTTCTTC	CASSELTNGLNNEQFF
-	TRBV5-5	-	TRBJ1-5	TGTGCCAGCAGCCACTCCGGCGGGCCCCAGCATTTT	CASSHSGGPQHF
-	TRBV7-9	TRBD1	TRBJ1-2	TGTGCCAGCAGCTTAGGGACAGGGACCCTCTATGGCTACACCTTC	CASSLGTGTLYGYTF
-	TRBV5-6	-	TRBJ2-3	TGTGCCAGCAGCTTGAAACTGGGTTCTAGCACAGATACGCAGTATTTT	CASSLKLGSSTDTQYF
-	TRBV5-1	-	TRBJ1-2	TGCGCCAGCAGCTCGATGTTATCCGATGGCTACACCTTC	CASSSMLSDGYTF
-	TRBV10-3	-	TRBJ2-5	TGTGCCATCAATGGGAGATCCCAGAGTCCAGAGACCCAGTACTTC	CAINGRSQSPETQYF
-	TRBV9	-	TRBJ1-2	TGTGCCAGCAGCTTATCGGACGGCCTGGGGAGTGGCTACACCTTC	CASSLSDGLGSGYTF
-	TRBV6-5	TRBD1	TRBJ1-2	TGTGCCAGCAGTTATAACTGGGAGGGGGCGAGGGGCTACACCTTC	CASSYNWEGARGYTF
-	TRBV12-5	TRBD1	TRBJ1-1	TGTGCTAGTGGTTTTAAACAGGGGGCTCGTTTCACTGAAGCTTTCTTT	CASGFKQGARFTEAFF
-	TRBV7-2	-	TRBJ1-3	TGTGCCAGCAGCTTAGGGCGGGACACCATATATTTT	CASSLGRDTIYF
-	TRBV4-1	-	TRBJ1-5	TGCGCCAGCAGCCAAGCCCTGACTCGGGGGAGCAATCAGCCCCAGCATTTT	CASSQALTRGSNQPQHF
-	TRBV19	-	TRBJ1-2	TGTGCCAGTAGTATAGAGAGAAGGGGTTTCACCTTC	CASSIERRGFTF
-	TRBV4-3	-	TRBJ1-4	TGCGCCAGCAGCCAAAACCGTGGGGCCTATGAAAAACTGTTTTTT	CASSQNRGAYEKLFF
-	TRBV7-6	-	TRBJ1-1	TGTGCCAGCAGCTCCTTTAAAGACACTGAAGCTTTCTTT	CASSSFKDTEAFF
-	TRBV6-1	TRBD2	TRBJ2-5	TGTGCCAGCAGTGAACACAGGGGCCTGACTAGCGGGAGATCTGAGACCCAGTACTTC	CASSEHRGLTSGRSETQYF